The clone carrying this T cell receptor (beta chain) was seen at least ten times. The data are from a study of Graves' ophthalmopathy and Graves' hyperthyroidism. In the study overall: Peripheral blood samples were taken at initial diagnosis, before any treatment.

Amplification of the TCR beta CDR3 regions used RNA transcripts (as template). HTBI primers were used in a first-round RT-PCR, which preceded a second-round multiplex PCR. One entry per CDR3 protein results from TCRdb running MiXCR on the multiplex PCR reads. The data show roughly 500,000 distinct CDR3 sequences, around 14% seen once. This CDR3 comprises 15 residues. Germline V gene sequence: CDR1 MNHNS, CDR2 SASEGT. V lost 2 bases and J lost 4, with 14 bases in between. Material for sequencing was blood. The V and J genes are TRBV6-1 and TRBJ1-2; D perhaps matches TRBD1 (5 bases). The TCR originated in a woman aged 25 to 39 with Graves' ophthalmopathy. CDR3 sequence reads: CASSEHRDGTYGYTF. As DNA, the CDR3 is TGTGCCAGCAGTGAACACCGGGACGGTACCTATGGCTACACCTTC.